This TCR beta chain was found in a study of T cells expressing NK-cell markers. Turning to the study itself: Cells sorted as CD3+CD56+NKG2C+, CD3+CD56+NKG2C- and CD3+CD56-NKG2C+ T cells supplied the TCR beta repertoires. Study-wide results and limits: In a group of about six donors, dominant NKG2C+ clonotypes represented roughly 1.0-8% of CD8+ T cells.

Looked up from germline, CDR1 is SGHDN and CDR2 is FVKESK. The length of the CDR3 is 18 residues. Worth noting for this clonotype: Its antigen remains unidentified.

Scientists made TCR beta cDNA using 5'RACE template switching with UMIs. TCRdb re-analyzed the 5' RACE reads; it lists each CDR3 protein once, without DNA. Its table records around 280,000 distinct CDR3 sequences. The V gene is TRBV14, the J gene TRBJ2-1; with no DNA, the TCRdb D assignment of TRBD2 cannot be verified. The clonotype comes from a man between 18 and 35 years old in good health. Material: blood T cells: a sorted CD56 or NKG2C T cell subset, CD4+ or CD8+ T cells, or bulk PBMC T cells (not recorded which). CDR3 residues: CASSHFSQRLAGVDEQFF.